This is a list of T cell receptor beta chains from one sample in a study of cytomegalovirus exposure and HLA in healthy donors. Sequencing used immunoSEQ multiplex PCR; TCRdb keeps in-frame clones, though not all of them. The table includes about 120,000 clones, approximately 89% detected once. Source material: PBMCs. Source of these receptors: a woman younger than 30 in good health and CMV-seronegative. Both conserved end residues are part of each CDR3. D genes are given only for firm matches. Some rows mark clone size as missing; the rest say once, few, many or name a class of expanded clone.

.	TRBD1	TRBV4-2	TRBJ2-2	TGTGCCAGCAGCCAAATACAGGGGGCGGTACGCACCGGGGAGCTGTTTTTT	CASSQIQGAVRTGELFF
.	.	TRBV9	TRBJ2-3	TGTGCCAGCAGCGTAGTAGGGGCGACCACAGATACGCAGTATTTT	CASSVVGATTDTQYF
.	.	TRBV2	TRBJ1-2	TGTGCCAGCAGTGAAGGTCGTGCGGGCTACACCTTC	CASSEGRAGYTF
.	TRBD1	TRBV5-4	TRBJ1-5	TGTGCCAGCAGTTCCGGGACAGATCAGCCCCAGCATTTT	CASSSGTDQPQHF
.	.	TRBV13	TRBJ1-2	TGTGCCAGCAGCGAGAAGCAGGGGCTACACTATGGCTACACCTTC	CASSEKQGLHYGYTF
.	.	TRBV27	TRBJ1-2	TGTGCCAGCAGTCTTCTGTCGCACAGGTGGATAGGCTACACCTTC	CASSLLSHRWIGYTF
.	.	TRBV28	TRBJ1-5	TGTGCCAGCAGTTTAACGGGGGGGAGCAATCAGCCCCAGCATTTT	CASSLTGGSNQPQHF
.	.	TRBV28	TRBJ2-3	TGTGCCAGCAGTTTAACTGAAGATACGCAGTATTTT	CASSLTEDTQYF
once	TRBD1	TRBV29-1	TRBJ2-7	TGCAGCGGACGGAGGGACAGGGGGACCGACGAGCAGTACTTC	CSGRRDRGTDEQYF
.	TRBD1	TRBV5-1	TRBJ1-2	TGCGCCAGCAGCTTGGCCCCGGGACAGAACTATGGCTACACCTTC	CASSLAPGQNYGYTF
.	.	TRBV28	TRBJ2-7	TGTGCCAGCAGCTGGACAGCGGACGAGCAGTACTTC	CASSWTADEQYF
.	.	TRBV5-6	TRBJ2-7	TGTGCCAGCAGCTTAGGAGGCGGGTATACCTACGAGCAGTACTTC	CASSLGGGYTYEQYF
.	TRBD1	TRBV30	TRBJ2-7	TGTGCCTGGAGGTTATCCGGGACAGTGACCTACGAGCAGTACTTC	CAWRLSGTVTYEQYF
.	.	TRBV5-6	TRBJ2-1	TGTGCCAGCAGCTTGGGACTATTCAATGAGCAGTTCTTC	CASSLGLFNEQFF
.	.	TRBV5-1	TRBJ2-3	TGCGCCAGCACACCAGACACCTCTAGCACAGATACGCAGTATTTT	CASTPDTSSTDTQYF
once	.	TRBV18	TRBJ1-1	TGTGCCAGCTCACCGATAGGGGGGAACACTGAAGCTTTCTTT	CASSPIGGNTEAFF